The sequence of this T cell receptor (beta chain) was determined in a study of cytomegalovirus exposure and HLA in healthy donors. Trimming took off 0 bases at V and 2 bases at J, with 5 bases between the two ends. The CDR3 is made up of 13 amino acids. Germline values: CDR1 SGHRS, CDR2 YFSETQ. Notes on the study in general: Analysis was carried out at a later point, and it linked a missense DCLRE1C variant to TCR beta V- and J-gene trimming. According to an earlier analysis, most TCR beta V segments yielded productive rearrangements about 87% or about 30% of the time. Presence/absence analysis assumed near-uniform sequencing depth across donors.

A note on this clone: Its antigen is not known.

The PCR contained 60 Vbeta and 13 Jbeta primers. Only in-frame clones appear in the TCRdb table, and some are missing; sequencing was by immunoSEQ multiplex PCR. Of 200,000 to 250,000 clones listed, 75% to 90% were seen once; the top ten hold roughly 1%. The rearrangement joins TRBV5-1 to TRBJ2-5, with D unclear. The sequence came from a woman under 30 in good health and CMV-seronegative. Sample: PBMCs. The CDR3 region is CASSLAQQETQYF. CDR3 sequence (DNA): TGCGCCAGCAGCTTGGCCCAGCAAGAGACCCAGTACTTC.